These 8 T cell receptor beta chains were all obtained from the same sample, sequenced in a study of CD8 T cells in Susac syndrome. The RNA, about 0.45 to 1 ug, was put through reverse transcription using random hexamers. MiXCR, run by TCRdb on the immunoSEQ multiplex PCR reads, gives a single entry per CDR3 protein. The sample has 140,000 or so distinct CDR3 sequences, approximately 95% seen once. Sequencing was carried out using CD4+ T cells from PBMCs. Receptor source: a human donor with multiple sclerosis.

The chain employs TRBV20-1 and TRBJ1-2; no definite D call. Germline V CDR1 and CDR2: DFQATT, SNEGSKA (reference sequence). V was trimmed by 3 bases and J by 0 bases, leaving 8 bases between them. The CDR3 consists of 13 residues. CDR3: CSARKVANYGYTF. CDR3 sequence (DNA): TGCAGTGCTAGGAAGGTGGCTAACTATGGCTACACCTTC.

The CDR3 loop is CASSLAGTASNQPQHF. The CDR3 nucleotides read TGTGCCAGCAGCTTGGCCGGGACAGCCAGCAATCAGCCCCAGCATTTT. The rearrangement links TRBV5-6 to TRBJ1-5; 7 nucleotides match TRBD1. V gave up 0 bases and J gave up 1 base; unmatched junction bases: 4. Germline V gives CDR1 SGHDT, CDR2 YYEEEE. The CDR3 is 16 residues long.

The chain employs TRBV4-1 and TRBJ2-7; D unclear. The CDR3 spans 15 residues. The germline CDR1 and CDR2 sequences are MGHRA and YSYEKL. The V gene lost 1 base and the J gene lost 7 bases, with 17 bases spanning the gap. The CDR3 coding sequence is TGCGCCAGCAGCCAAGTTGCCGGTGTGGGTTGGGAGCAGTACTTC. It encodes CASSQVAGVGWEQYF.

The chain recombines TRBV18 with TRBJ2-1; D possibly corresponds to TRBD2 (5 bases). Germline V CDR1 and CDR2: KGHSH, LQKENI. CDR3 length: 17 amino acids. Trimming took off 1 base at V and 6 bases at J, with 19 bases between the two ends. CDR3 coding DNA: TGTGCCAGCTCACCACGTTTTAGTGGGAGTACTGGCAATGAGCAGTTCTTC. Protein product: CASSPRFSGSTGNEQFF.

The chain is built from TRBV3-1 and TRBJ1-6; TRBD1 matches 7 bases. The junction had 4 bases not matched to a gene; V was cut back by 1 base and J by 7 bases. Germline lookup yields CDR1 LGHDT and CDR2 YNNKEL (reference sequence). The CDR3 contains 15 residues. The CDR3 DNA follows: TGTGCCAGCAGCCAAGTGAAGGGGGCGAATTCACCCCTCCACTTT. Translation: CASSQVKGANSPLHF.

The chain employs TRBV20-1 and TRBJ1-5, with D possibly matching TRBD1 (6 bases). This CDR3 is built from 15 residues. Trimming removed 4 bases at V and 2 bases at J, with 15 bases between. In germline, CDR1 is DFQATT, CDR2 SNEGSKA (reference sequence). The CDR3 region is CSATGRAGGNQPQHF. CDR3 bases: TGCAGTGCTACGGGAAGGGCAGGGGGCAATCAGCCCCAGCATTTT.

The V call is TRBV6-2 or TRBV6-3, the J call TRBJ2-1; 7 bases fit TRBD1. The CDR3 is 12 amino acids. Germline trimming cut 4 bases from V and 10 bases from J; bases unmatched to any gene: 4. Germline CDR1 is MNHEY and CDR2 is SVGEGT. CDR3 amino acids: CASSLTDREQFF. CDR3 nucleotide sequence: TGTGCCAGCAGTTTAACGGACAGGGAGCAGTTCTTC.

This chain uses TRBV20-1 with TRBJ2-3; possibly TRBD2 for D (6 bases). The germline gives CDR1 DFQATT, CDR2 SNEGSKA (reference sequence). This CDR3 is built from 15 residues. V gave up 3 bases and J gave up 4 bases, with 17 bases separating them. CDR3 amino acids: CSASSGSGAADTQYF. For the CDR3, the DNA is TGCAGTGCTAGTTCTGGGTCGGGAGCGGCAGATACGCAGTATTTT.